This T cell receptor beta chain emerged from a study of T cell responses to AZD1222 COVID-19 vaccine (dated by TCRdb to the early 2020s). About the study as a whole: AZD1222 recipients given second doses at about 4 weeks or at about 12 weeks were pooled, since spike-specific TCR depth and breadth were not found to differ between the two schedules. A total of approximately 230 trial participants underwent TCR sequencing, of whom around 200 received two doses of AZD1222 and some 26 received two doses of the MenACWY control vaccine. Enrollment into the trials was organized by age into subgroups of 18-55, 56-69 and 70-plus years, and those subgroups contained about 150, 27 and 61 TCR-sequenced participants, respectively.

General study outcomes and caveats: Participants were mostly white British and included more females than males, and it was suggested by the authors that clonal diversity may have been underestimated. No day 14 peak-response samples were available, so repertoires were characterized only after the peak T cell response. Only a handful of AZD1222 recipients were SARS-CoV-2 seropositive at baseline, limiting conclusions about previously exposed vaccinees. The 56-69-year group was small, and its depth increase did not reach significance, likely because of low power. The whole spike protein was spanned by vaccine-associated CD4 TCRs, and dominant responses were seen in regions 160-218 and 743-854. After two AZD1222 doses, both the breadth and the depth of spike-specific TCRs were significantly higher than at day 0 and than in MenACWY recipients. Nearly half of unique spike-specific TCRs reportedly recognized epitopes outside regions mutated in the B.1.351 and B.1.1.7 variants.

The CDR3 regions of human TCRbeta chains were subjected to immunosequencing. Per the authors' processing: Repertoire TCRs were matched against a reference library of SARS-CoV-2-specific TCRs generated with the MIRA antigen-specificity platform. Breadth was defined as the fraction of unique TCRs that were SARS-CoV-2-associated, and depth was defined as the fraction of total T cells that were SARS-CoV-2-associated. Using the MIRA data, every spike-specific TCR was mapped to the spike region that the TCR reacted to and assigned to either a CD4 or a CD8 class. Log10-transformed breadth and depth values were compared by one-way ANOVA with Sidak's multiple comparisons tests. TCRdb holds this immuneACCESS table with in-frame rearrangements only. Some clones are missing; in checked studies, unresolved V genes explain under half, and the rest has no known cause. From that table come the V and J calls and clone size; the DNA was used to work out D and trimming. The sample data list about 97,000 clones, and roughly 87% of these were observed just once. The ten top clones hold approximately 17% of the sample.

The count of this clone is one. What this receptor recognizes is not known. The sample holds no much larger clone one base away, and base qualities are not on file. Including the terminal cysteine and phenylalanine, the CDR3 comprises 16 residues. Only the CDR3 DNA is retained, 48 bases long and in frame from the first base. V and J are trimmed by 6 bases and 2 bases, and the gene matches miss 10 bases of the junction. According to the germline V gene, CDR1 reads KGHSH and CDR2 reads LQKENI. The time point label for this specimen denotes: baseline before first vaccination. Samples from vaccinated people were obtained from the UK trials COV001 and COV002, which included a single-blind randomized controlled phase 2/3 trial of AZD1222 (ChAdOx1 nCoV-19) in healthy adults. Trial participant PBMC samples were collected at day 0 and day 28 after the second dose for TCRbeta chain sequencing.

This sequence uses TRBV18 and TRBJ1-3; 7 central nucleotides agree with TRBD1. Sequencing was performed on peripheral blood, taken on day 0 of AZD1222 vaccination. This sequence was found in an adult in good health. CDR3 loop: CASSQGQSVTGNTIYF. The nucleotides are TGTGCCAGCTCTCAGGGACAGTCGGTCACTGGAAACACCATATATTTT.